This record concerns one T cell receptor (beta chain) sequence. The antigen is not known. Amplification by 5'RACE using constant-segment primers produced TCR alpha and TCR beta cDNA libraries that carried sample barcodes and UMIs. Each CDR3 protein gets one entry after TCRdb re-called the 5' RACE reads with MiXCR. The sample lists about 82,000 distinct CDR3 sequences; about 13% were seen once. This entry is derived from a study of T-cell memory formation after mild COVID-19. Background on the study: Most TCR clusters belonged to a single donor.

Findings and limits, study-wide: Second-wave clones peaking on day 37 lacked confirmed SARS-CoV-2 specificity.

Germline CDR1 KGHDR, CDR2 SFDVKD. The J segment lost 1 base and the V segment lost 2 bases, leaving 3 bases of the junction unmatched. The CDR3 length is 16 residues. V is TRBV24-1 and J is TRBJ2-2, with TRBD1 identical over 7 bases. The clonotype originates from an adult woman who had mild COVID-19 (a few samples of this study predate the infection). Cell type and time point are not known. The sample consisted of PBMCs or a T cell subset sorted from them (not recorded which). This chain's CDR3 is CATSDYRGRNTGELFF. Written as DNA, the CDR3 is TGTGCCACCAGTGATTACAGGGGTAGGAACACCGGGGAGCTGTTTTTT.